This T cell receptor (beta chain) was obtained from a study of identical twins. Template switching added a universal primer site, and cDNA bore unique molecular identifiers. From the 5' RACE reads, TCRdb called clonotypes with MiXCR, one entry per CDR3 protein. This sample carries roughly 250,000 distinct CDR3 sequences, about an eighth of them seen once, and the ten largest clones take approximately 9.3%. A few counts support this clonotype. Its target is not known. Study outcomes and limitations: Fewer insertions were carried by abundant cord blood beta clonotypes, but none was seen in memory repertoires. The study found that models underestimated out-of-frame TCR alpha sharing in monozygotic twins.

The J segment lost 15 bases and the V segment lost 2 bases, leaving 7 bases of the junction unmatched. Germline values: CDR1 DFQATT, CDR2 SNEGSKA (reference sequence). The CDR3 is 13 amino acids. The sequenced sample was memory (CD45RO+) T cells sorted from blood. V gene TRBV20-1 combines with J gene TRBJ2-2; 12 nucleotides match TRBD1. The sequence was obtained from a woman under 30 in good health. CDR3 in amino acids: CSARWDRGQRLFF. Written as DNA, the CDR3 is TGCAGTGCTAGATGGGACAGGGGGCAAAGATTGTTTTTT.